This is a list of T cell receptor beta chains from one sample in a study of T-cell reconstitution after alpha-beta-depleted transplantation in children. TCRdb redid the calling of the PCR reads with MiXCR, one entry per CDR3 protein. The sample consists of about 870,000 distinct CDR3 sequences, under 20% of them appearing once. The sequencing here drew on PBMCs, mostly from graft donor cells, taken 360 days after TCRalphabeta/CD19-depleted stem cell transplant. These receptors originate from a male patient younger than 18 who had a stem cell transplant for acute lymphoblastic leukemia, so the T cells may come from the graft donor. Both conserved end residues are part of each CDR3. A D gene is named only where the DNA matches it firmly. A clone size is listed for some rows: how often the clone was seen (once, few, many), or a class if it is expanded.

J gene: TRBJ2-1; V gene: TRBV12-3/TRBV12-4; D gene: .; clone size: many; CDR3 DNA: TGTGCCAGCAGTCCCCCAGGGACTTTTTACAATGAGCAGTTCTTC; CDR3 protein: CASSPPGTFYNEQFF
J gene: TRBJ2-3; V gene: TRBV24-1; D gene: .; clone size: .; CDR3 DNA: TGTGCCACCAGTGGCCTTGGGGACCGCACAGATACGCAGTATTTT; CDR3 protein: CATSGLGDRTDTQYF
J gene: TRBJ2-2; V gene: TRBV29-1; D gene: .; clone size: few; CDR3 DNA: TGCAGCGTTGAACGCTCCGGGAGAGGAACCGGGGAGCTGTTTTTT; CDR3 protein: CSVERSGRGTGELFF
J gene: TRBJ1-3; V gene: TRBV20-1; D gene: .; clone size: few; CDR3 DNA: TGCAGTGCTAGCTGGGGAAACACCATATATTTT; CDR3 protein: CSASWGNTIYF
J gene: TRBJ2-1; V gene: TRBV28; D gene: .; clone size: .; CDR3 DNA: TGTGCCACCAAAATCGGGTTAACCTACAATGAGCAGTTCTTC; CDR3 protein: CATKIGLTYNEQFF
J gene: TRBJ1-1; V gene: TRBV29-1; D gene: .; clone size: few; CDR3 DNA: TGCAGCGTTGTTGGAGGGGGTATGTCGATGAACACTGAAGCTTTCTTT; CDR3 protein: CSVVGGGMSMNTEAFF
J gene: TRBJ2-3; V gene: TRBV5-1; D gene: .; clone size: .; CDR3 DNA: TGCGCCAGCAGCTTCCTAGCGCCCGCGGGGGATACGCAGTATTTT; CDR3 protein: CASSFLAPAGDTQYF
J gene: TRBJ2-7; V gene: TRBV28; D gene: .; clone size: few; CDR3 DNA: TGTGCCAGCAGTTTCGGCCCAGGAAACTCCGAGCAGTACTTC; CDR3 protein: CASSFGPGNSEQYF
J gene: TRBJ1-3; V gene: TRBV3-1; D gene: .; clone size: once; CDR3 DNA: TGTGCCAGCTTCCACTCTTCTGGAAACACCATATATTTT; CDR3 protein: CASFHSSGNTIYF
J gene: TRBJ2-5; V gene: TRBV5-1; D gene: .; clone size: few; CDR3 DNA: TGCGCCAGCAGCTCCCACCTTCAAGAGACCCAGTACTTC; CDR3 protein: CASSSHLQETQYF
J gene: TRBJ2-1; V gene: TRBV9; D gene: .; clone size: .; CDR3 DNA: TGTGCCAGCAGCGTAGCAGGGTCCTTTTTCTCCTACAATGAGCAGTTCTTC; CDR3 protein: CASSVAGSFFSYNEQFF
J gene: TRBJ2-7; V gene: TRBV27; D gene: TRBD2; clone size: .; CDR3 DNA: TGTGCCAGCAGCTGGACTAGCGGTTACTACGAGCAGTACTTC; CDR3 protein: CASSWTSGYYEQYF
J gene: TRBJ2-1; V gene: TRBV9; D gene: TRBD2; clone size: few; CDR3 DNA: TGTGCCAGCAGCGTATTCCTAGCGGGGGATAGCTCCTACAATGAGCAGTTCTTC; CDR3 protein: CASSVFLAGDSSYNEQFF
J gene: TRBJ2-1; V gene: TRBV5-1; D gene: .; clone size: few; CDR3 DNA: TGCGCCAGCAGCTCCGTGGCAGGGGACTACAATGAGCAGTTCTTC; CDR3 protein: CASSSVAGDYNEQFF
J gene: TRBJ2-1; V gene: TRBV3-1; D gene: .; clone size: few; CDR3 DNA: TGTGCCAGCAGCCACCAAAGCGGAAATGAGCAGTTCTTC; CDR3 protein: CASSHQSGNEQFF
J gene: TRBJ2-7; V gene: TRBV29-1; D gene: TRBD1; clone size: few; CDR3 DNA: TGCAGCGCCGGAGCACAGGGGGCGTCCGTTTCCTACGAGCAGTACTTC; CDR3 protein: CSAGAQGASVSYEQYF
J gene: TRBJ1-1; V gene: TRBV21-1; D gene: .; clone size: .; CDR3 DNA: TGTGCCAGCAGCGAAGAAGGGACATCGGGGACTGAAGCTTTCTTT; CDR3 protein: CASSEEGTSGTEAFF
J gene: TRBJ2-7; V gene: TRBV19; D gene: TRBD2; clone size: .; CDR3 DNA: TGTGCCACCGGGGGGTCGTCACCCGAGCAGTACTTC; CDR3 protein: CATGGSSPEQYF
J gene: TRBJ2-7; V gene: TRBV19; D gene: TRBD2; clone size: .; CDR3 DNA: TGTGCCAGTACCCCTGGGGGGGATGAGCAGTACTTC; CDR3 protein: CASTPGGDEQYF
J gene: TRBJ2-4; V gene: TRBV5-1; D gene: .; clone size: .; CDR3 DNA: TGCGCCAGCAGCTTGTTGCAGGGAGTAGCCAAAAACATTCAGTACTTC; CDR3 protein: CASSLLQGVAKNIQYF
J gene: TRBJ2-7; V gene: TRBV6-5; D gene: .; clone size: .; CDR3 DNA: TGTGCCAGCAGTTACTCGGGACATCACTACTACGAGCAGTACTTC; CDR3 protein: CASSYSGHHYYEQYF
J gene: TRBJ1-4; V gene: TRBV7-9; D gene: .; clone size: .; CDR3 DNA: TGTGCCAGCAGCTTAGCGCTTCTCCGGGCTAATGAAAAACTGTTTTTT; CDR3 protein: CASSLALLRANEKLFF
J gene: TRBJ1-2; V gene: TRBV5-5; D gene: .; clone size: many; CDR3 DNA: TGTGCCAGCAGCTCTCGAGGGGACTATGGCTACACCTTC; CDR3 protein: CASSSRGDYGYTF
J gene: TRBJ2-7; V gene: TRBV12-3/TRBV12-4; D gene: .; clone size: .; CDR3 DNA: TGTGCCAGCAGCCCGTCAGGGACGACCTACGAGCAGTACTTC; CDR3 protein: CASSPSGTTYEQYF
J gene: TRBJ2-7; V gene: TRBV20-1; D gene: TRBD2; clone size: .; CDR3 DNA: TGCAGTTCTAGCGGGAACGCTAACGAGCAGTACTTC; CDR3 protein: CSSSGNANEQYF
J gene: TRBJ1-4; V gene: TRBV9; D gene: .; clone size: many; CDR3 DNA: TGTGCCAGCAGCGTAGGCTGGGACTGGTCTGAAAAACTGTTTTTT; CDR3 protein: CASSVGWDWSEKLFF
J gene: TRBJ2-5; V gene: TRBV6-2/TRBV6-3; D gene: .; clone size: few; CDR3 DNA: TGTGCCAGCATCAGAGCCGGCGGACTACCTATAGGGACCCAGTACTTC; CDR3 protein: CASIRAGGLPIGTQYF
J gene: TRBJ2-3; V gene: TRBV5-6; D gene: .; clone size: .; CDR3 DNA: TGTGCCAGCAGCCCGCTGAGTGGGCAGGGATCAGATACGCAGTATTTT; CDR3 protein: CASSPLSGQGSDTQYF
J gene: TRBJ2-2; V gene: TRBV27; D gene: .; clone size: .; CDR3 DNA: TGTGCCAGCAGTCTAGGACTGGCTTTTAGCTCCGGGGAGCTGTTTTTT; CDR3 protein: CASSLGLAFSSGELFF
J gene: TRBJ2-1; V gene: TRBV10-3; D gene: .; clone size: .; CDR3 DNA: TGTGCCATCAGTGCTCCGAGCTCCTACAATGAGCAGTTCTTC; CDR3 protein: CAISAPSSYNEQFF
J gene: TRBJ1-5; V gene: TRBV19; D gene: TRBD1; clone size: .; CDR3 DNA: TGTGCCACCAAAGGGGGCGAGGAGAGCAATCAGCCCCAGCATTTT; CDR3 protein: CATKGGEESNQPQHF
J gene: TRBJ1-4; V gene: TRBV10-3; D gene: .; clone size: few; CDR3 DNA: TGTGCCATCAGTGAGTTACAGGTGGGACAAGAAAAACTGTTTTTT; CDR3 protein: CAISELQVGQEKLFF
J gene: TRBJ2-6; V gene: TRBV15; D gene: .; clone size: .; CDR3 DNA: TGTGCCACCAGCGAGAACCCCAACTCTGGGGCCAACGTCCTGACTTTC; CDR3 protein: CATSENPNSGANVLTF
J gene: TRBJ2-1; V gene: TRBV24-1; D gene: .; clone size: .; CDR3 DNA: TGTGCCACCAGTGATCTCGGACGGGGGAATGAGCAGTTCTTC; CDR3 protein: CATSDLGRGNEQFF
J gene: TRBJ2-1; V gene: TRBV7-9; D gene: TRBD2; clone size: few; CDR3 DNA: TGTGCCAGCACCATGTTAGCGGGAGGAACCTACAATGAGCAGTTCTTC; CDR3 protein: CASTMLAGGTYNEQFF
J gene: TRBJ2-1; V gene: TRBV24-1; D gene: TRBD2; clone size: .; CDR3 DNA: TGTGCCACCAGTGATTTGAGAGGGGCGGGAGGGCCCAATGAGCAGTTCTTC; CDR3 protein: CATSDLRGAGGPNEQFF
J gene: TRBJ2-1; V gene: TRBV20-1; D gene: TRBD2; clone size: .; CDR3 DNA: TGCAGTGCTAGAGATTTGGCGGGACTAGGAAATGAGCAGTTCTTC; CDR3 protein: CSARDLAGLGNEQFF
J gene: TRBJ2-3; V gene: TRBV29-1; D gene: TRBD2; clone size: many; CDR3 DNA: TGCAGCGTTGCGGTCCTAGCGGACCACCCCACAGATACGCAGTATTTT; CDR3 protein: CSVAVLADHPTDTQYF
J gene: TRBJ1-2; V gene: TRBV4-2; D gene: .; clone size: .; CDR3 DNA: TGTGCCGTCAGAAGGGAAGGCTACTATGGCTACACCTTC; CDR3 protein: CAVRREGYYGYTF
J gene: TRBJ2-6; V gene: TRBV29-1; D gene: .; clone size: few; CDR3 DNA: TGCAGCGTTGAGCACAGGGCCAACGTCCTGACTTTC; CDR3 protein: CSVEHRANVLTF
J gene: TRBJ1-5; V gene: TRBV18; D gene: .; clone size: few; CDR3 DNA: TGTGCCAGCTCACCCCAGACAGACATCAGCAATCAGCCCCAGCATTTT; CDR3 protein: CASSPQTDISNQPQHF
J gene: TRBJ2-1; V gene: TRBV7-3; D gene: TRBD2; clone size: .; CDR3 DNA: TGTGCCAGCAGCTTAATGCCGGGACTAGCGGGGAACAATGAGCAGTTCTTC; CDR3 protein: CASSLMPGLAGNNEQFF
J gene: TRBJ2-2; V gene: TRBV6-4; D gene: TRBD2; clone size: .; CDR3 DNA: TGTGCCAGCAGTGACTCGAAGGTAGCGGGAGGCTCTGGGGAGCTGTTTTTT; CDR3 protein: CASSDSKVAGGSGELFF
J gene: TRBJ2-4; V gene: TRBV12-3/TRBV12-4; D gene: .; clone size: few; CDR3 DNA: TGTGCCAGCAGTTTTGGCCCCGGCCTAGGGGACATTCAGTACTTC; CDR3 protein: CASSFGPGLGDIQYF
J gene: TRBJ2-7; V gene: TRBV9; D gene: TRBD2; clone size: few; CDR3 DNA: TGTGCCAGCAGCGTAGGGACTAGCGAATATACCTACGAGCAGTACTTC; CDR3 protein: CASSVGTSEYTYEQYF
J gene: TRBJ2-1; V gene: TRBV19; D gene: .; clone size: .; CDR3 DNA: TGTGCCAGTAGTATCCGGGACAACTACAATGAGCAGTTCTTC; CDR3 protein: CASSIRDNYNEQFF
J gene: TRBJ2-3; V gene: TRBV29-1; D gene: TRBD2; clone size: many; CDR3 DNA: TGCAGCGTAGAAGCCGCTAGCGGGACTTCGTATTTT; CDR3 protein: CSVEAASGTSYF
J gene: TRBJ2-7; V gene: TRBV14; D gene: .; clone size: .; CDR3 DNA: TGTGCCAGCAGCCAAGGATGGACAAGGGGCTCCTACGATCAGTACTTC; CDR3 protein: CASSQGWTRGSYDQYF
J gene: TRBJ2-2; V gene: TRBV5-1; D gene: .; clone size: many; CDR3 DNA: TGCGCCAGCAGCTTTTCGGGACAGAACACCGGGGAGCTGTTTTTT; CDR3 protein: CASSFSGQNTGELFF
J gene: TRBJ2-7; V gene: TRBV5-1; D gene: .; clone size: few; CDR3 DNA: TGCGCCAGCAGCTTCGCACAGGGGACTTTCTACGAGCAGTACTTC; CDR3 protein: CASSFAQGTFYEQYF
J gene: TRBJ2-7; V gene: TRBV11-2; D gene: .; clone size: .; CDR3 DNA: TGTGCCAGCAGCTCCCGCGGGTCCCTGAAATACTACGAGCAGTACTTC; CDR3 protein: CASSSRGSLKYYEQYF
J gene: TRBJ2-2; V gene: TRBV20-1; D gene: .; clone size: few; CDR3 DNA: TGCAGTGCTAGTTCAGCGGCAGACGGGGAGCTGTTTTTT; CDR3 protein: CSASSAADGELFF
J gene: TRBJ2-3; V gene: TRBV6-2/TRBV6-3; D gene: TRBD2; clone size: few; CDR3 DNA: TGTGCCAGCAGTGGGACTAGCCTAAGCACAGATACGCAGTATTTT; CDR3 protein: CASSGTSLSTDTQYF
J gene: TRBJ2-1; V gene: TRBV15; D gene: TRBD2; clone size: few; CDR3 DNA: TGTGCCACCAGCAGAGGACTAGCGGGAGCCCCGGGTGAGCAGTTCTTC; CDR3 protein: CATSRGLAGAPGEQFF
J gene: TRBJ2-5; V gene: TRBV7-3; D gene: .; clone size: many; CDR3 DNA: TGTGCCAGCAGCTTGGGGCGGGACGGAGAGACCCAGTACTTC; CDR3 protein: CASSLGRDGETQYF
J gene: TRBJ2-7; V gene: TRBV27; D gene: .; clone size: few; CDR3 DNA: TGTGCCAGCAGTTTGCGAAGGTCCTGGGAGCAGTACTTC; CDR3 protein: CASSLRRSWEQYF